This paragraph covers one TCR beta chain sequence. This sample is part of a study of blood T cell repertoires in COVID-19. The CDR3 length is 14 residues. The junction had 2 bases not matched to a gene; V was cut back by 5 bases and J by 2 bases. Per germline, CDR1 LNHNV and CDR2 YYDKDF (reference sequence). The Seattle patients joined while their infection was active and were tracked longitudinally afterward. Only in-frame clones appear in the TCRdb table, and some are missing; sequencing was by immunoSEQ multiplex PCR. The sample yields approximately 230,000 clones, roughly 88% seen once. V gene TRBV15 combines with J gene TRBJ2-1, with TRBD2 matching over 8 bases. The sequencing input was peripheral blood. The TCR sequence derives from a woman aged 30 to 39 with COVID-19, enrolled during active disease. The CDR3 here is CATSPGGAYNEQFF. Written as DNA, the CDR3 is TGTGCCACCAGCCCGGGGGGGGCCTACAATGAGCAGTTCTTC.